A single sample is the source of the 21 T cell receptor beta chains below, sequenced in a study of blood T cell repertoires in COVID-19. Clones were read by immunoSEQ multiplex PCR, and TCRdb kept only the in-frame ones, dropping some. Among approximately 99,000 clones listed, 88% were seen once. Sequencing input: peripheral blood. Receptors were obtained from a human donor in a cohort sampled during active COVID-19.

This chain connects TRBV2 to TRBJ2-5; 9 nucleotides agree with TRBD1. The V gene end was trimmed by 2 bases and the J gene end by 2 bases; junction bases not matched to a gene: 6. CDR1 is SNHLY and CDR2 is FYNNEI in the germline V gene. The CDR3 is 16 residues long. The CDR3 nucleotides read TGTGCCAGCAGTGAACGGACAGGGGAGTTTCAAGAGACCCAGTACTTC. It is translated as CASSERTGEFQETQYF.

This chain links TRBV14 with TRBJ2-3; D gene ambiguous. With 1 base removed from V and 4 bases from J, the gap between germline ends came to 12 bases. The CDR3 sequence is 15 residues long. Germline CDR1 is SGHDN and CDR2 is FVKESK. The CDR3 spells CASSQGLLAADTQYF. CDR3 nucleotide sequence: TGTGCCAGCAGCCAAGGACTCCTCGCCGCAGATACGCAGTATTTT. Filled out from reference TRBV14 and TRBJ2-3, the complete variable domain reads EAGVTQFPSHSVIEKGQTVTLRCDPISGHDNLYWYRRVMGKEIKFLLHFVKESKQDESGMPNNRFLAERTGGTYSTLKVQPAELEDSGVYFCASSQGLLAADTQYFGPGTRLTVL.

The rearrangement links TRBV20-1 to TRBJ2-2; TRBD1 might be the D (5 bases). CDR1 and CDR2 from the germline V gene are DFQATT and SNEGSKA (reference sequence). The CDR3 is 13 amino acids. Trimming took off 3 bases at V and 4 bases at J, with 9 bases between the two ends. DNA of the CDR3: TGCAGTGCTAGTAAAGGGGTCACCGGGGAGCTGTTTTTT. The encoded protein is CSASKGVTGELFF.

The CDR3 is CASSPRTRDNEQFF. Written as DNA, the CDR3 is TGTGCCAGCAGCCCGCGGACTAGGGACAATGAGCAGTTCTTC. This sequence joins TRBV9 and TRBJ2-1, with 7 bases aligning to TRBD2. V gave up 4 bases and J gave up 5 bases; unmatched junction bases: 6. The CDR3 is 14 residues long. The V gene's germline CDR1 is SGDLS and CDR2 YYNGEE.

This chain connects TRBV7-9 to TRBJ1-1; perhaps TRBD1 as D (5 bases). The CDR3 spans 14 residues. Germline CDR1 SEHNR, CDR2 FQNEAQ (reference sequence). With 3 bases removed from V and 2 bases from J, the gap between germline ends came to 10 bases. The CDR3 region is CASSLSGDNTEAFF. The CDR3 DNA is TGTGCCAGCAGCTTGAGCGGGGACAACACTGAAGCTTTCTTT.

This clone was detected only a few times. The V call is TRBV6-6, the J call TRBJ1-2; 8 nucleotides line up with TRBD1. Trimming removed 6 bases from V and 8 bases from J; junction bases left unmatched: 11. The CDR3 extends over 14 amino acids. Germline-derived CDR1 and CDR2 are MNHNY and SVGAGI (reference sequence). CDR3 in DNA: TGTGCCAGCAGCCAAAAGGGACAGGCGTCAGGCTACACCTTC. Its protein is CASSQKGQASGYTF.

The chain links TRBV27 to TRBJ2-6, with D uncertain. The germline V gene encodes CDR1 MNHEY and CDR2 SMNVEV (reference sequence). Trimming stripped 10 bases from V and 0 bases from J, with 4 bases between. This CDR3 is 12 amino acids long. The CDR3 nucleotides read TGTGCCACGGGCTCTGGGGCCAACGTCCTGACTTTC. The encoded protein is CATGSGANVLTF.

J is TRBJ2-1 and V is TRBV19; the D is unclear. Germline CDR1 reads LNHDA; CDR2 reads SQIVND (reference sequence). V was trimmed by 4 bases and J by 6 bases, leaving 4 bases between them. The CDR3 length is 11 residues. The CDR3 nucleotides are TGTGCCAGTAGTAGCGGCAATGAGCAGTTCTTC. Its translation is CASSSGNEQFF.

The CDR3, as DNA: TGTGCCAGCAGCGAGGGACTAGTGGGATATGAGCAGTTCTTC. Translation: CASSEGLVGYEQFF. The chain employs TRBV9 and TRBJ2-1; 8 bases fit TRBD2. The CDR3 extends over 14 amino acids. Germline V gene sequence: CDR1 SGDLS, CDR2 YYNGEE. V was pared by 3 bases and J by 8 bases, with 7 bases of the junction left unmatched.

The rearrangement joins TRBV27 to TRBJ1-6, with TRBD1 identical over 7 bases. The CDR3 consists of 17 residues. With V trimmed by 5 bases and J by 7 bases, 14 bases remained unmatched. Germline V lookup: CDR1 MNHEY, CDR2 SMNVEV (reference sequence). CDR3: CASSNYNTGATNSPLHF. CDR3 nucleotides: TGTGCCAGCAGTAATTATAACACAGGGGCCACCAATTCACCCCTCCACTTT.

The chain recombines TRBV5-1 with TRBJ1-5; D is ambiguous. The germline V gene encodes CDR1 SGHRS and CDR2 YFSETQ. The CDR3 loop spans 15 amino acids. The V end was cut by 0 bases, the J end by 4 bases, with 11 bases between. The DNA for the CDR3 is TGCGCCAGCAGCTTGGCTCCAACCGGGAATCAGCCCCAGCATTTT. It encodes CASSLAPTGNQPQHF.

The chain joins TRBV4-1 to TRBJ1-2; 7 bases align to TRBD1. The CDR3 contains 14 residues. V shed 1 base, J shed 5 bases, and the junction held 4 bases outside the gene matches. CDR1 is MGHRA, CDR2 YSYEKL, per germline. The CDR3 bases are TGCGCCAGCAGCCAAGGACAGGGTTCGTATGGCTACACCTTC. Encoded protein: CASSQGQGSYGYTF.

The chain carries TRBV7-2 and TRBJ2-7; 11 bases match TRBD2. With V trimmed by 6 bases and J by 4 bases, 5 bases remained unmatched. CDR1 is SGHTA and CDR2 is FQGNSA in the germline V gene. This CDR3 is built from 14 residues. CDR3: CASRIAGGPYEQYF. CDR3 coding DNA: TGTGCCAGCAGAATAGCGGGAGGGCCGTACGAGCAGTACTTC. The variable domain in full, with the rest retrieved from reference TRBV7-2 and TRBJ2-7, is GAGVSQSPSNKVTEKGKDVELRCDPISGHTALYWYRQSLGQGLEFLIYFQGNSAPDKSGLPSDRFSAERTGGSVSTLTIQRTQQEDSAVYLCASRIAGGPYEQYFGPGTRLTVT.

The V call is TRBV29-1, the J call TRBJ1-2; 8 bases are shared with TRBD1. The CDR3 extends over 13 amino acids. The germline V gene encodes CDR1 SQVTM and CDR2 ANQGSEA. After removal of 4 bases from V and 4 bases from J, the junction contained 5 bases not matched to a gene. For the CDR3, the DNA is TGCAGCGTTGTCGCAGGGGGCAGCTATGGCTACACCTTC. Protein: CSVVAGGSYGYTF.

The J gene is TRBJ2-1, the V gene TRBV10-2; D is undetermined. CDR3 length equals 14 residues. V lost 5 bases and J 2 bases, leaving 10 bases between the germline ends. The V gene's germline CDR1 is WSHSY and CDR2 SAAADI. The CDR3 DNA sequence: TGCGCCAGCAGTTTTGACGGAGCCTACAATGAGCAGTTCTTC. As protein: CASSFDGAYNEQFF.

The chain has TRBV5-1 and TRBJ1-6; D not resolved. Per germline, CDR1 SGHRS and CDR2 YFSETQ. Between the trimmed V and J ends, which lost 0 bases and 3 bases, there was a span of 7 bases. The CDR3 is 15 residues long. The CDR3 DNA reads TGCGCCAGCAGCTTGGGAACTGTCTATAATTCACCCCTCCACTTT. This gives the protein CASSLGTVYNSPLHF.

The chain joins TRBV2 to TRBJ2-7; 11 bases line up with TRBD2. Germline trimming cut 8 bases from V and 1 base from J; bases unmatched to any gene: 4. This CDR3 contains 14 residues. Germline V CDR1 and CDR2: SNHLY, FYNNEI. This CDR3 is CASVGLAGSYEQYF. CDR3 DNA: TGTGCCAGCGTCGGACTAGCGGGTTCCTACGAGCAGTACTTC.

CDR3 residues: CASSKQGWGVYGYTF. The CDR3 nucleotides read TGTGCCAGCAGTAAACAGGGTTGGGGCGTCTATGGCTACACCTTC. The chain couples TRBV28 to TRBJ1-2; D possibly corresponds to TRBD1 (6 bases). CDR1 and CDR2 from the germline V gene are MDHEN and SYDVKM. The CDR3 consists of 15 residues. V was trimmed by 5 bases and J by 4 bases, leaving 17 bases between them.

The chain joins TRBV20-1 to TRBJ1-1; 7 bases match TRBD1. The CDR3 runs 11 residues. Unmatched junction bases numbered 1, after V lost 2 bases and J lost 7 bases. From germline, CDR1 is DFQATT and CDR2 SNEGSKA (reference sequence). CDR3 DNA: TGCAGTGCTAGACGGGACAGTGAAGCTTTCTTT. It is translated as CSARRDSEAFF.

The chain recombines TRBV12-5 with TRBJ2-1, with TRBD2 matching 9 bases. Germline CDR1 reads LGHNT; CDR2 reads FRNRAP. CDR3 length: 19 amino acids. J lost 4 bases, V lost 1 base, and 14 bases had no gene match. CDR3 in amino acids: CASGLAHKGRLADYNEQFF. The DNA of the CDR3 is TGTGCTAGTGGTTTGGCACATAAGGGAAGACTAGCGGATTACAATGAGCAGTTCTTC.

V is TRBV7-3 and J is TRBJ2-3; D may be TRBD2 (6 bases). From germline, CDR1 is SGHTA and CDR2 FQGTGA. The V end lost 8 bases, the J end lost 0 bases, and 15 bases lay between the germline ends. This CDR3 contains 15 residues. The CDR3 reads CASARRAGSTDTQYF. The DNA for the CDR3 is TGTGCCAGCGCCCGGAGGGCGGGTAGCACAGATACGCAGTATTTT.